These T cell receptor beta chains were read from a single sample in a study of shared clonotypes between healthy human individuals. Method: immunoSEQ multiplex PCR; TCRdb's copy keeps in-frame clones and lacks some. This sample carries roughly 700,000 clones, approximately 79% of them seen once, and the ten largest clones take about 1.7%. The specimen sequenced was memory CD4+ T cells sorted from blood. The receptor source for this set is a woman younger than 45 in good health. The CDR3 runs from the conserved cysteine through the conserved F or W. The D gene is left open where the match is weak. Clone sizes are given selectively: once, few, many, or a class where the clone is expanded.

j_call,clone_size,d_call,v_call,cdr3_nt,cdr3_aa
TRBJ1-1,few,.,TRBV9,TGTGCCAGCAGCCAGGCGGTAAACACTGAAGCTTTCTTT,CASSQAVNTEAFF
TRBJ2-7,.,.,TRBV28,TGTGCCAGCAATATGGGATCCTACGAGCAGTACTTC,CASNMGSYEQYF
TRBJ2-1,few,TRBD1,TRBV5-1,TGCGCCAGCAGCTTGGGGGACAGGGACGAGTCGCGGCAGTTCTTC,CASSLGDRDESRQFF
TRBJ1-5,.,.,TRBV19,TGTGCCAGTAGTGTCTCACTGAGTAGCAATCAGCCCCAGCATTTT,CASSVSLSSNQPQHF
TRBJ2-1,.,.,TRBV6-6,TGTGCCAGCAGCCCCGAGGTTGAGCAGTTCTTC,CASSPEVEQFF
TRBJ2-2,.,.,TRBV7-2,TGTGCCAGCAGCCTCGGTCGGGCCAACGGGGAGCTGTTTTTT,CASSLGRANGELFF
TRBJ1-1,.,.,TRBV13,TGTGCCAGCAGCCATGGTGGGGCTGAAGCTTTCTTT,CASSHGGAEAFF
TRBJ2-7,.,.,TRBV5-1,TGCGCCAGCAGCTTAACCCTTGGTGGGGGCAATTACGAGCAGTACTTC,CASSLTLGGGNYEQYF
TRBJ1-2,.,TRBD1,TRBV9,TGTGCCAGCAGCCCAGACAGGGGGCGTATTCCTTACTATGGCTACACCTTC,CASSPDRGRIPYYGYTF
TRBJ2-1,.,.,TRBV10-3,TGTGCCATCAGTGAAGACGGGAGCCCTTACAATGAGCAGTTCTTC,CAISEDGSPYNEQFF
TRBJ1-1,few,.,TRBV11-2,TGTGCCAGCAGCTTAGTTCGGTATGGGACTGAAGCTTTCTTT,CASSLVRYGTEAFF
TRBJ1-3,.,TRBD1,TRBV5-1,TGCGCCAGCAGCTTGGAGGACAGGGGAAACTCTGGAAACACCATATATTTT,CASSLEDRGNSGNTIYF
TRBJ2-2,.,.,TRBV28,TGCGCTAGTACCGATCTCGGGAACACCGGGGAGCTGTTTTTT,CASTDLGNTGELFF
TRBJ1-2,.,.,TRBV19,TGTGCCAGCGGACGGACAGCTAACTATGGCTACACCTTC,CASGRTANYGYTF
TRBJ2-2,few,.,TRBV27,TGTGCCAGCCGCCCGGGGGCTAAAACCGGGGAGCTGTTTTTT,CASRPGAKTGELFF
TRBJ2-7,.,TRBD2,TRBV13,TGTGCCAGCAGTCAGCGGGAGGCGGGAGAGCAGTACTTC,CASSQREAGEQYF
TRBJ2-5,.,.,TRBV29-1,TGCAGCGTGAGGGGGGGAGAGGAGACCCAGTACTTC,CSVRGGEETQYF
TRBJ2-4,few,.,TRBV14,TGTGCCAGCAGCCAAGCCTGGGGCTTTCTGGGAGGAGGCATTCAGTACTTC,CASSQAWGFLGGGIQYF
TRBJ2-7,.,.,TRBV6-5,TGTGCCAGCAGTTACTCGCCAGGTTTCTCGGACGAGCAGTACTTC,CASSYSPGFSDEQYF
TRBJ2-2,few,TRBD1,TRBV4-2,TGTGCCAGCAGCCAAGCGGACAGGGACACCGGGGAGCTGTTTTTT,CASSQADRDTGELFF
TRBJ2-7,.,.,TRBV20-1,TGCAGTAAGACGGAGAACTACGAGCAGTACTTC,CSKTENYEQYF
TRBJ2-1,.,TRBD2,TRBV5-1,TGCGCCAGCAGCTTGGCCGGCGGGAGAAACAGTGAGCAGTTCTTC,CASSLAGGRNSEQFF
TRBJ2-1,.,.,TRBV2,TGTGCCAGCAGTGAACTAAGGTACAATGAGCAGTTCTTC,CASSELRYNEQFF
TRBJ2-3,few,TRBD2,TRBV5-1,TGCGCCAGCAGCTTGGATGGCTGGGGACTAGCGGGAGGGCCGACAGATACGCAGTATTTT,CASSLDGWGLAGGPTDTQYF
TRBJ2-7,.,TRBD1,TRBV19,TGTGCCAGTAGTCTTAAAACAGGGGAAATTTACGAGCAGTACTTC,CASSLKTGEIYEQYF
TRBJ2-1,once,TRBD2,TRBV28,TGTGCCAGCAGTTTACCGGGACTAGTCAACAATGAGCAGTTCTTC,CASSLPGLVNNEQFF
TRBJ2-1,.,.,TRBV20-1,TGCAGTGCTAGCCCTCGCAATGAGCAGTTCTTC,CSASPRNEQFF
TRBJ2-7,few,.,TRBV28,TGTGCCAGCAGTTCTCCGGGTTCGACACACTACGAGCAGTACTTC,CASSSPGSTHYEQYF
TRBJ2-4,.,.,TRBV27,TGTGCCAGCAGTCCCCGGGCACCCCATAGCATTCAGTACTTC,CASSPRAPHSIQYF
TRBJ1-1,.,.,TRBV5-5,TGTGCCAGCAGCTTTATTGACGGTTACACTGAAGCTTTCTTT,CASSFIDGYTEAFF
TRBJ2-2,few,.,TRBV5-1,TGCGCCAGCAGCTTGGGAGTCAGCGACACCGGGGAGCTGTTTTTT,CASSLGVSDTGELFF
TRBJ2-5,.,TRBD2,TRBV6-5,TGTGCCAGCAGGGGACTAGCGGGAGCAGAAGAGACCCAGTACTTC,CASRGLAGAEETQYF
TRBJ1-2,few,.,TRBV5-5,TGTGCCAGCAGCTCCTTGACAACGAACTATGGCTACACCTTC,CASSSLTTNYGYTF
TRBJ2-1,.,TRBD1,TRBV10-1,TGCGCCAGCAGTACCGGGACAGATAGCTTCGATGAGCAGTTCTTC,CASSTGTDSFDEQFF
TRBJ1-1,.,.,TRBV28,TGTGCCAGCACCGATAACACTGAAGCTTTCTTT,CASTDNTEAFF
TRBJ2-1,.,TRBD2,TRBV15,TGTGCCACCAAGCCGGGACTAGACCGTATCGAGCAGTTCTTC,CATKPGLDRIEQFF
TRBJ2-7,.,.,TRBV2,TGTGCCAGCAGTGAGCGTCTGACAACCGAACACCCATACGAGCAGTACTTC,CASSERLTTEHPYEQYF
TRBJ1-5,.,.,TRBV30,TGTGCCTGGAGTGGATACGCCAATCAGCCCCAGCATTTT,CAWSGYANQPQHF
TRBJ2-7,many,TRBD1,TRBV27,TGTGCCAGCAGTTTCCGCCCTCCCGGGACAGGGGCCCCAGCCGAGCAGTACTTC,CASSFRPPGTGAPAEQYF
TRBJ2-5,.,TRBD2,TRBV7-2,TGTGCCAGCAGTTCCGGGACTATCCAAGAGACCCAGTACTTC,CASSSGTIQETQYF
TRBJ2-7,.,TRBD2,TRBV6-6,TGTGCCAGCAGTTATAAGCGGGAGGGTTACGAGCAGTACTTC,CASSYKREGYEQYF
TRBJ2-1,.,TRBD2,TRBV6-6,TGTGCCAGCAGTTATATCGCGGGAGCGGATGAGCAGTTCTTC,CASSYIAGADEQFF
TRBJ1-5,.,.,TRBV28,TGTGCCAGCAGTTTGAAGGGGCAGCCCCAGCATTTT,CASSLKGQPQHF
TRBJ1-1,.,.,TRBV18,TGTGCCAGCTCACCAGCAGGCGACACTGAAGCTTTCTTT,CASSPAGDTEAFF
TRBJ1-1,.,.,TRBV18,TGTGCCAGCTCATCGGCCCGACTCGTTGGAACTGAAGCTTTCTTT,CASSSARLVGTEAFF
TRBJ2-1,.,.,TRBV11-2,TGTGCCAGCAGCCCCGCGGGGATAGCTAAGTTCCATGAGCAGTTCTTC,CASSPAGIAKFHEQFF
TRBJ2-1,.,TRBD2,TRBV7-2,TGTGCCAGCAGCTCCCAGGGACTAGCGGGATGGGATGAGCAGTTCTTC,CASSSQGLAGWDEQFF
TRBJ2-1,.,.,TRBV29-1,TGCAGCGCACCTGAGGGAAGCTCCTACAATGAGCAGTTCTTC,CSAPEGSSYNEQFF
TRBJ2-5,.,.,TRBV7-8,TGTGCCAGCAGCCACCCCTCGAGAAACCAGTACTTC,CASSHPSRNQYF
TRBJ2-1,.,TRBD2,TRBV10-3,TGTGCCATCAGCACGACTAGCGGGAGGGACAATGAGCAGTTCTTC,CAISTTSGRDNEQFF
TRBJ1-4,many,TRBD1,TRBV13,TGTGCCAGTGGGGGACAGGGGAGTAGGAAACTGTTTTTT,CASGGQGSRKLFF
TRBJ1-1,.,.,TRBV28,TGTGCCAGCAGTGGCTTAGGGCGGATGAACACTGAAGCTTTCTTT,CASSGLGRMNTEAFF